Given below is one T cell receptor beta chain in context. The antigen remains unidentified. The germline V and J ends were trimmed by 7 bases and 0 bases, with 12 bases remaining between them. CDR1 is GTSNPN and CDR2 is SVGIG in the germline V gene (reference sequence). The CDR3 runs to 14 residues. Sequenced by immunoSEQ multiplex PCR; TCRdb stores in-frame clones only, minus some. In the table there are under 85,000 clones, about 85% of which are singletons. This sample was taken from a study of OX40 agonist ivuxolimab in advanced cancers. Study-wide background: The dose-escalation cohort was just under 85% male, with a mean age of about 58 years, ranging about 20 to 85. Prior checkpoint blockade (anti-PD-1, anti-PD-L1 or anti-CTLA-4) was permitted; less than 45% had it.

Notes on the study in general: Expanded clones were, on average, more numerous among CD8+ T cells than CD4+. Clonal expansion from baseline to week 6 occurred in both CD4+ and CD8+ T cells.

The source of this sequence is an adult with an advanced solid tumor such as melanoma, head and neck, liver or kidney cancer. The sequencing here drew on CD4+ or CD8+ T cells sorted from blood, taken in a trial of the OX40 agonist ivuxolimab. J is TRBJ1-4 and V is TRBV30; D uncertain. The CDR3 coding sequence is TGTGCCTCTAAGGAGCCCGCAACTAATGAAAAACTGTTTTTT. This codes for CASKEPATNEKLFF.